This T cell receptor beta chain is drawn from a study of tumor-infiltrating lymphocytes in primary liver carcinoma (dated by TCRdb to 2015 to 2018). Context from the whole study: Four to six patients with histopathologically diagnosed primary liver carcinoma underwent surgical resection in China between late 2015 and 2016. Of the five patients, three men and two women aged 30 to 69 years, four had hepatocellular carcinoma and one had combined HCC and intrahepatic cholangiocarcinoma. The five patients had tumors of stage T1-T3 N0M0, with maximum diameters ranging from roughly 4.2 to 10 cm. Roughly 3.5 to 7.5 million productive TCRbeta reads were obtained per sample, and no significant difference in read depth was found between tissue types. Across five regions of each liver tumor, along with adjacent normal tissue and blood, the study brought together TCRbeta repertoire sequencing, expression microarrays and whole-exome sequencing. A total of roughly 35 specimens from 5 patients, comprising some 25 tumor regions, 5 adjacent noncancerous liver tissues and 5 peripheral blood samples, were covered by TCRbeta repertoire sequencing. Repertoires from technical replicates were highly reproducible, with mean shared-clone rates around 0.89 and correlation coefficients above 0.95.

CDR1 and CDR2 (MNHNY, SVGAGI) derive from the germline V gene (reference sequence). The CDR3 covers 13 residues, taking in both the cysteine and the phenylalanine. Here the CDR3 DNA is all that survives: 39 bases in frame from base 1. V and J are truncated by 10 bases and 4 bases respectively, leaving an intervening sequence of 16 bases. Starting from roughly 540 ng total RNA, TCRbeta-specific cDNA was produced by reverse transcription with a constant-region primer and ProtoScript II reverse transcriptase. TCRbeta libraries were built with three nested multiplex PCR rounds, a slightly modified ARM-PCR procedure. The first two PCR rounds used multiplex TRBV1-TRBV30 forward primers with a Cbeta reverse primer, each for approximately 11 cycles. Sample barcodes and Illumina adapters were attached in a final 25-cycle PCR using Deep VentR polymerase. Amplicons of 200-500 bp were gel-purified with a QIAquick gel extraction kit before sequencing. TCRbeta amplicons were sequenced on an Illumina HiSeq 2500 with 250-bp paired-end reads. Regarding the original processing steps: Reads were quality-trimmed with Trimmomatic v0.33, and paired reads were merged with FLASH v1.2.11 to recover full CDR3 sequences. V, D and J germline segments were assigned to the rearranged TCRbeta sequences using MiGEC v1.2.1b. Clonotype statistics, along with Shannon-Wiener diversity indices, were calculated using VDJtools v1.0.0. To cut down on sampling bias, every analysis after diversity analysis relied on just the 250 most abundant clonotypes from each sample. The public sequencing data were trimmed at Q25 with fastp and processed into clonotypes with MiXCR by TCRdb, which kept only in-frame beta chains. Merged by CDR3 protein, the rows form single entries marked with the most common genes and DNA. What appears here as the V and J calls and clone size reflects TCRdb's work, not the paper's. Present in this sample are about 180,000 distinct CDR3 sequences, 50% to 75% of which were seen just once. Of the sample, 72% falls within the top ten clones.

Blood RNA was extracted from unsorted whole blood using TRIzol reagent, and germline DNA was obtained with the DNeasy Blood & Tissue kit. At the time of sampling, the patients had chronic HBV infection and had not received any treatment. Before surgery, 4 to 5 milliliters of peripheral blood were collected into K2EDTA tubes. As for this clonotype: What this receptor recognizes is not known. No much larger clone exists at a distance of one base, and base qualities are not known.

General findings and caveats noted by the study authors: Repertoire overlap was found to be higher between tumor regions (mean roughly 36%) than between tumor-adjacent (around 17%) or tumor-blood (14%) pairs, consistent with antigen-driven expansion. The study included only four or five patients, and the authors note findings should be validated in a larger study. A significantly larger repertoire fraction was made up by the top 250 clones in tumors than in blood (p = 0.039). Bulk unsorted samples precluded comparing CD4+ and CD8+ T cell repertoires. Because only the TCR beta chain was sequenced and unpaired alpha chains were not captured, true repertoire diversity is likely underestimated.

Sequencing was performed on peripheral blood. Recombination linked TRBV6-6 to TRBJ1-2, with the D gene call left open. The TCR was taken from a man between 40 and 49 years old with primary liver carcinoma and hepatitis B virus infection. Here is the DNA: TGTGCCACCATAGAGGATAGCGGCTATGGCTACACCTTC. Translation gives CATIEDSGYGYTF.